This T cell receptor beta chain was documented in a study of tumor and adjacent non-tumor tissue in lung cancer. RNA was extracted from bulk tissue without any cell sorting. Many counts were recorded for this clonotype. The CDR3 totals 12 residues. V shed 10 bases and J 5 bases; nucleotides not matched to a gene: 7. Three rounds of nested PCR, following a modified ARM-PCR protocol, produced the TCRbeta library. One entry per CDR3 protein, called by TCRdb with MiXCR from the multiplex PCR reads. The sample holds approximately 120,000 distinct CDR3 sequences, roughly 67% seen once. The chain has TRBV12-3 or TRBV12-4 and TRBJ2-5; 7 bases align to TRBD1. The sequencing input was lung tumor tissue. This TCR was sampled from a man aged 25 to 45 with non-small cell lung cancer. As DNA, the CDR3 is TGTGCCACCCAGGGGGTGGGGGAGACCCAGTACTTC. Its protein product is CATQGVGETQYF.